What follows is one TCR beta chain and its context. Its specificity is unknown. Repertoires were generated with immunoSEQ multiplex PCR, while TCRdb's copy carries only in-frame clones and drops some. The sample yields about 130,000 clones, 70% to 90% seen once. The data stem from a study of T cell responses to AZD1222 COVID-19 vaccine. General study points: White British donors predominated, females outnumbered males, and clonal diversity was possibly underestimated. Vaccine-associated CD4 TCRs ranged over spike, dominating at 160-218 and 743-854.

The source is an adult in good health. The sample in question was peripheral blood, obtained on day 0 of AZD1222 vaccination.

For the CDR3, the DNA is TGTGCCAGCAGCCAAGTTGGACAGGGTAGGGGTTCACCCCTCCACTTT. It specifies CASSQVGQGRGSPLHF. The V and J genes are TRBV3-1 (or the pseudogene TRBV3-2) and TRBJ1-6; 8 nucleotides agree with TRBD1. Germline V gene sequence: CDR1 LGHDT, CDR2 YNNKEL (reference sequence). With 1 base clipped from V and 9 bases from J, the junction kept 8 bases outside the gene matches. The CDR3 covers 16 residues.